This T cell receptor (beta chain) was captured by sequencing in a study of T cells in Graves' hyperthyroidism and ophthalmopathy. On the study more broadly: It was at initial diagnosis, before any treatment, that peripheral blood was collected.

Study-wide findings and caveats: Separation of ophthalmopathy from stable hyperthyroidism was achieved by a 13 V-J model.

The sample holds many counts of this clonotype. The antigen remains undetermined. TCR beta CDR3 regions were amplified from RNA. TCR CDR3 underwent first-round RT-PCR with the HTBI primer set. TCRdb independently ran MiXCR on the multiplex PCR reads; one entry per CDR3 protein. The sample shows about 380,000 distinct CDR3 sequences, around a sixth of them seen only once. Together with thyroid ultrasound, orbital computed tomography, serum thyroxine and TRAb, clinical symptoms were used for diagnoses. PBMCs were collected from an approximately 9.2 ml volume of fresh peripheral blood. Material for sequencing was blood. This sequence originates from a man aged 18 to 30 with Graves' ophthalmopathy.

DNA for the CDR3: TGTGCCAGCAGCGGAGGGGGGACGACGGGGGCAGAGACCCAGTACTTC. It translates to CASSGGGTTGAETQYF. This chain links TRBV11-2 with TRBJ2-5; the D call may be TRBD1 or TRBD2 (6 bases each). This CDR3 contains 16 residues. CDR1 and CDR2 from the germline V gene are SGHAT and FQNNGV. The V end lost 5 bases, the J end lost 4 bases, and 20 bases lay between the germline ends.